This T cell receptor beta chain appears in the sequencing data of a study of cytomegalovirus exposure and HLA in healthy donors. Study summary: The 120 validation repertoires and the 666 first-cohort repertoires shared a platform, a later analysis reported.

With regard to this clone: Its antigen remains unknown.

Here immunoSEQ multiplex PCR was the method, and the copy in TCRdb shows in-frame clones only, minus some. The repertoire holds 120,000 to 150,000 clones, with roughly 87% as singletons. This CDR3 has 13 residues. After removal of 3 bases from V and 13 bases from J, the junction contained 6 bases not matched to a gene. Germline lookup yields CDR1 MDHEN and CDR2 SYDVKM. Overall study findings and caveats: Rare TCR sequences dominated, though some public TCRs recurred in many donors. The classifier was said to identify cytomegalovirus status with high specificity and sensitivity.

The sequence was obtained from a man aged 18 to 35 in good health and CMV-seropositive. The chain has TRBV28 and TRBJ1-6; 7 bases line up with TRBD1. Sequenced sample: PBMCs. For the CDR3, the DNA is TGTGCCAGCAGTTTCCAACAGGGGTTCCCCCTCCACTTT. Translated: CASSFQQGFPLHF.